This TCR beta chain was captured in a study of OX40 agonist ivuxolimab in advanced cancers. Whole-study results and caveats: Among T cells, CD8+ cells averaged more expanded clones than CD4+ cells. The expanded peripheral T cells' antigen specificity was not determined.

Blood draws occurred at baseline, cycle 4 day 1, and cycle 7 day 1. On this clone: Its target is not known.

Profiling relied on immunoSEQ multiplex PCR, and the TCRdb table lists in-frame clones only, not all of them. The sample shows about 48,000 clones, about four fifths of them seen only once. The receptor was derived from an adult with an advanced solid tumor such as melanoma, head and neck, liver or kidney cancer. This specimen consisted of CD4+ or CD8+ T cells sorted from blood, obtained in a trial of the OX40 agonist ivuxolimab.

CDR3 loop: CASSPGGLANTGELFF. The DNA for the CDR3 is TGTGCCAGCAGCCCCGGGGGACTCGCGAACACCGGGGAGCTGTTTTTT. The chain links TRBV28 to TRBJ2-2; a weak D match, TRBD2 (6 bases). Germline V gene data show CDR1 as MDHEN and CDR2 as SYDVKM. V lost 6 bases to trimming and J lost 0 bases, with 14 bases between them. This CDR3 region has 16 residues.